Each of the 29 T cell receptor beta chains below was sequenced from the same sample in a study of neurological immune-mediated disorders (dated by TCRdb to between 2019 and 2020). Libraries were built with 5' RACE. Sequencing used an Illumina HiSeq 2500. TCRdb cleaned the public reads at Q25 with fastp, built clones with MiXCR and kept in-frame beta chains. For every CDR3 protein sequence, its rows merge into one entry that carries the most common genes and DNA. The sample contains 35,000 to 45,000 distinct CDR3 sequences, about 7% of them found a single time. Around 4% of the sample rests with the top ten. Sequencing input: PBMCs. These receptors were collected from a middle-aged woman in good health.

This clonotype was seen at least ten times. The chain couples TRBV5-5 to TRBJ2-2; D possibly corresponds to TRBD1 (6 bases). In germline, CDR1 is SGHKS, CDR2 YYEKEE (reference sequence). V was pared by 4 bases and J by 3 bases, with 13 bases between. This CDR3 comprises 15 residues. The CDR3 DNA follows: TGTGCCAGCAGCCTCCGGGACATAGACACCGGGGAGCTGTTTTTT. This codes for CASSLRDIDTGELFF.

The sample holds a few counts of this clonotype. The chain has TRBV9 and TRBJ2-1; maybe TRBD2 (6 bases). The germline gives CDR1 SGDLS, CDR2 YYNGEE. The CDR3 covers 16 residues. V was trimmed by 0 bases and J by 5 bases, leaving 15 bases between them. CDR3 loop: CASSVAFGGTDNEQFF. The CDR3 DNA follows: TGTGCCAGCAGCGTAGCCTTTGGCGGGACCGACAATGAGCAGTTCTTC.

This clonotype was detected many times. V gene TRBV4-1 combines with J gene TRBJ2-1, with TRBD2 matching 11 bases. V lost 4 bases, J lost 2 bases, and 1 base stayed unmatched. The CDR3 has 15 amino acids. Germline lookup yields CDR1 MGHRA and CDR2 YSYEKL. CDR3 DNA sequence: TGCGCCAGCAGCCTAGCGGGGGGGACCTACAATGAGCAGTTCTTC. Its protein product is CASSLAGGTYNEQFF.

This clonotype was observed at least ten times. V and J are TRBV5-1 and TRBJ2-3; D gene uncertain. The CDR3 spans 16 residues. Germline V gene data show CDR1 as SGHRS and CDR2 as YFSETQ. V lost 3 bases and J lost 0, with 14 bases in between. The CDR3 nucleotides are TGCGCCAGCAGCTCATATCAGCAGCGAAGCACAGATACGCAGTATTTT. Its translation is CASSSYQQRSTDTQYF.

This clonotype occurred a few times. The chain joins TRBV6-5 to TRBJ2-2, with D unclear. The CDR3 totals 16 residues. Germline loops: CDR1 MNHEY, CDR2 SVGAGI. Trimming took 7 bases from V and 6 from J, leaving 21 bases between them. The CDR3 bases are TGTGCCAGCACCCTTCTACCGACAAGGACGCCCGGGGAGCTGTTTTTT. As protein: CASTLLPTRTPGELFF.

At least ten counts were recorded for this clonotype. The V call is TRBV20-1, the J call TRBJ1-3, with a tentative D call TRBD1 (6 bases). V lost 6 bases to trimming and J lost 4 bases, with 7 bases between them. CDR1 and CDR2 from the germline V gene are DFQATT and SNEGSKA (reference sequence). The CDR3 sequence is 11 residues long. The DNA for the CDR3 is TGCAGTGCAGGACAGGGAAACACCATATATTTT. Residues: CSAGQGNTIYF.

This clonotype has ten or more counts. This CDR3 is CASSLGAGQIQETQYF. CDR3 sequence (DNA): TGTGCCAGCAGCTTAGGGGCGGGACAAATCCAAGAGACCCAGTACTTC. This chain links TRBV7-9 with TRBJ2-5; possibly TRBD1 or TRBD2 for D (6 bases each). The CDR3 loop spans 16 amino acids. V lost 1 base to trimming and J lost 1 base, with 13 bases between them. Germline CDR1 SEHNR, CDR2 FQNEAQ (reference sequence).

The table lists this clonotype with many counts. The chain uses TRBV5-8 and TRBJ1-6, with no clear D. This CDR3 is 17 amino acids long. CDR1 and CDR2 from the germline V gene are SGHTS and YDEGEE. Trimming took off 4 bases at V and 0 bases at J, with 14 bases between the two ends. The CDR3 region has the DNA TGTGCCAGCAGCCCGATTTGGGGTAGCTCCTATAATTCACCCCTCCACTTT. Translated, it gives CASSPIWGSSYNSPLHF. The full variable domain, rest sourced from reference TRBV5-8 and TRBJ1-6, is EAGVTQSPTHLIKTRGQQATLRCSPISGHTSVYWYQQALGLGLQFLLWYDEGEERNRGNFPPRFSGRQFPNYSSELNVNALELEDSALYLCASSPIWGSSYNSPLHFGNGTRLTVT.

This clonotype has at least ten counts. The chain has TRBV20-1 and TRBJ1-2, with 7 positions matching TRBD1. The CDR3 extends over 15 amino acids. Germline V gives CDR1 DFQATT, CDR2 SNEGSKA (reference sequence). V lost 2 bases to trimming and J lost 6 bases; unmatched junction nucleotides: 12. The CDR3 DNA reads TGCAGTGCTAGAAATACGGGACAGAAGATCGATGGCTACACCTTC. Its translation: CSARNTGQKIDGYTF.

This clonotype was seen at least ten times. This chain joins TRBV2 and TRBJ1-1; a possible D gene is TRBD1 (5 bases). The CDR3 extends over 14 amino acids. Germline V gene sequence: CDR1 SNHLY, CDR2 FYNNEI. V lost 8 bases and J 7 bases, leaving 20 bases between the germline ends. The CDR3 region has the DNA TGTGCCAGCTTAAGACCGGGACTTGAGAATGAAGCTTTCTTT. Protein product: CASLRPGLENEAFF.

A word on this clonotype: One junction end disagrees with the germline gene, perhaps due to a read error. The rearrangement joins TRBV27 to TRBJ2-2; 8 bases agree with TRBD2. CDR1 and CDR2 (germline): MNHEY, SMNVEV (reference sequence). The length of the CDR3 is 16 residues. CDR3 DNA sequence: TGTGCCAGCAGTTCCCCGCGGGGGGCTAATACCGGGGCGCTGTTTTTT. Protein sequence: CASSSPRGANTGALFF.

This clonotype was recorded many times. The chain recombines TRBV11-2 with TRBJ2-5; D is uncertain. The CDR3 has 14 residues. Germline loops: CDR1 SGHAT, CDR2 FQNNGV. V shed 0 bases and J shed 3 bases, with 8 bases lying between them. For the CDR3, the DNA is TGTGCCAGCAGCTTAGATTGGCAGGAAGAGACCCAGTACTTC. Its translation: CASSLDWQEETQYF.

This clonotype has ten or more counts. The V and J genes are TRBV29-1 and TRBJ1-6, with D unresolved. CDR3 length equals 13 residues. Trimming left V 6 bases short and J 4 bases short, with 10 bases between. Germline CDR1 SQVTM, CDR2 ANQGSEA. The CDR3 region is CSVRQGYNSPLHF. The CDR3 bases are TGCAGCGTAAGACAAGGATATAATTCACCCCTCCACTTT.

This clonotype was detected ten times or more. CDR3 sequence (DNA): TGTGCCAGCAGCGGCCGACAGGCCTTCTACGAGCAGTACTTC. Protein product: CASSGRQAFYEQYF. The chain joins TRBV27 to TRBJ2-7; TRBD1 might be the D (6 bases). Trimming removed 6 bases at V and 3 bases at J, with 15 bases between. This CDR3 has 14 amino acids. In germline, CDR1 is MNHEY, CDR2 SMNVEV (reference sequence).

This clonotype has more than one count but fewer than ten. The chain has TRBV5-1 and TRBJ2-2; perhaps TRBD2 as D (6 bases). The V end lost 6 bases, the J end lost 4 bases, and 19 bases lay between the germline ends. Germline assignment: CDR1 SGHRS and CDR2 YFSETQ. CDR3 length: 16 residues. The CDR3 region has the DNA TGCGCCAGCACCCAGTCGGAGGCGGGATTCACCGGGGAGCTGTTTTTT. This codes for CASTQSEAGFTGELFF.

This clonotype showed up many times. The chain combines TRBV2 with TRBJ2-5; unclear D gene. The CDR3 length is 15 residues. Germline assignment: CDR1 SNHLY and CDR2 FYNNEI. Trimming left V 6 bases short and J 4 bases short, with 18 bases between. CDR3 amino acids: CASRSELAALETQYF. CDR3 sequence (DNA): TGTGCCAGCAGGTCGGAGCTGGCGGCTCTAGAGACCCAGTACTTC.

This clonotype showed up many times. The rearrangement joins TRBV9 to TRBJ1-2; 7 bases align to TRBD1. Losses at the gene ends were 0 bases for V and 0 bases for J; bases not matched to a gene: 2. The CDR3 extends over 15 amino acids. CDR1 is SGDLS, CDR2 YYNGEE, per germline. In nucleotides, the CDR3 is TGTGCCAGCAGCGTAGGTGGGACAGCTAACTATGGCTACACCTTC. Its protein product is CASSVGGTANYGYTF.

There are many counts of this clonotype. The rearrangement uses TRBV5-1 and TRBJ1-1; 9 bases map to TRBD1. CDR3 length: 15 residues. With V trimmed by 2 bases and J by 3 bases, 5 bases remained unmatched. The germline gives CDR1 SGHRS, CDR2 YFSETQ. CDR3 sequence (DNA): TGCGCCAGCAGCTTCACCGGGACAGGGTACACTGAAGCTTTCTTT. Amino acids: CASSFTGTGYTEAFF. Full variable domain (missing parts from reference TRBV5-1 and TRBJ1-1): KAGVTQTPRYLIKTRGQQVTLSCSPISGHRSVSWYQQTPGQGLQFLFEYFSETQRNKGNFPGRFSGRQFSNSRSEMNVSTLELGDSALYLCASSFTGTGYTEAFFGQGTRLTVV.

This clonotype was seen ten or more times. V gene TRBV5-6 combines with J gene TRBJ2-7, with a possible D match to TRBD2 (5 bases). Between the trimmed V and J ends, which lost 5 bases and 3 bases, there was a span of 15 bases. The V gene's germline CDR1 is SGHDT and CDR2 YYEEEE. The CDR3 extends over 14 amino acids. This chain's CDR3 is CASRLSGEGYEQYF. The CDR3 bases are TGTGCCAGCAGATTGAGTGGAGAGGGCTACGAGCAGTACTTC.

This clonotype was observed a handful of times. This chain joins TRBV9 and TRBJ2-6; TRBD1 or TRBD2 may be the D gene (6 bases each). Trimming shortened V by 6 bases and J by 4 bases, and 14 bases separated the two germline ends. The CDR3 is made up of 15 amino acids. Germline V gene sequence: CDR1 SGDLS, CDR2 YYNGEE. The DNA of the CDR3 is TGTGCCAGCACCCTCCAAGGGGGGGGGGCCAACGTCCTGACTTTC. It translates to CASTLQGGGANVLTF. The variable domain in full, completed from reference TRBV9 and TRBJ2-6, reads DSGVTQTPKHLITATGQRVTLRCSPRSGDLSVYWYQQSLDQGLQFLIQYYNGEERAKGNILERFSAQQFPDLHSELNLSSLELGDSALYFCASTLQGGGANVLTFGAGSRLTVL.

This clonotype was counted ten times or more. This chain joins TRBV7-9 and TRBJ2-6; D is undetermined. Trimming stripped 6 bases from V and 4 bases from J, with 10 bases between. CDR1 and CDR2 from the germline V gene are SEHNR and FQNEAQ (reference sequence). This CDR3 comprises 14 residues. CDR3 amino acids: CASSSEQGANVLTF. The DNA of the CDR3 is TGTGCCAGCAGTTCCGAACAGGGGGCCAACGTCCTGACTTTC.

This clonotype has at least ten counts. This chain joins TRBV20-1 and TRBJ2-2, with 9 bases lining up with TRBD2. This CDR3 has 17 residues. Germline values: CDR1 DFQATT, CDR2 SNEGSKA (reference sequence). The V segment lost 1 base and the J segment 7 bases; nucleotides outside the gene matches: 13. CDR3 protein: CSARVIPGLASGGELFF. The CDR3 DNA is TGCAGTGCTAGAGTTATCCCCGGACTAGCGTCGGGCGGGGAGCTGTTTTTT.

This clonotype was seen ten or more times. The V gene is TRBV3-1, the J gene TRBJ2-5, with 8 bases fitting TRBD1. The CDR3 length is 15 residues. V lost 4 bases to trimming and J lost 1 base; unmatched junction nucleotides: 5. From germline, CDR1 is LGHDT and CDR2 YNNKEL (reference sequence). The CDR3 nucleotides read TGTGCCAGCAGCCTCCGGGACAGGTTCCAAGAGACCCAGTACTTC. Amino acids: CASSLRDRFQETQYF.

The chain is built from TRBV5-1 and TRBJ2-7, with 10 bases aligning to TRBD2. This CDR3 spans 15 amino acids. CDR1 SGHRS and CDR2 YFSETQ come from the germline V gene. The trim removed 4 bases at V and 5 bases at J, leaving 9 bases unmatched. The CDR3 region is CASSPVAGGGHEQYF. In DNA, the CDR3 is TGCGCCAGCAGCCCCGTAGCGGGAGGTGGGCACGAGCAGTACTTC.

This clonotype was recorded many times. The chain employs TRBV6-5 and TRBJ2-7; 9 bases align to TRBD1. The CDR3 consists of 17 residues. Trimming at V came to 2 bases and at J to 4 bases, leaving 12 bases not matched to a gene. The germline V gene encodes CDR1 MNHEY and CDR2 SVGAGI. The CDR3 DNA reads as TGTGCCAGCAGTTACGGGGCAGCCGGGACAGGGCCATACGAGCAGTACTTC. This translates into CASSYGAAGTGPYEQYF.

This clonotype has at least ten counts. The V call is TRBV10-1, the J call TRBJ2-3, with D possibly called TRBD1 or TRBD2 (5 bases each). V was pared by 4 bases and J by 6 bases, with 14 bases between. This CDR3 comprises 14 residues. Germline CDR1 is WNHNN and CDR2 is SYGVQD (reference sequence). In DNA form, the CDR3 reads TGCGCCAGCAGTGGGGGGTGGAATAGGGATACGCAGTATTTT. Amino acids: CASSGGWNRDTQYF.

A word on this clonotype: A read error may be the cause here, since a much bigger clone is one base away. The chain links TRBV7-3 to TRBJ1-1; D perhaps matches TRBD1 (5 bases). The CDR3 has 13 amino acids. The ends were cut back, 5 bases at V and 4 bases at J, with 11 bases in the middle. Germline V gene lookup returns CDR1 SGHTA and CDR2 FQGTGA. In DNA, the CDR3 is TGTGCCAGCAGCCCAGGGCATGGCACTGAAGCTTTCTTT. Protein sequence: CASSPGHGTEAFF.

There are many counts of this clonotype. This chain links TRBV7-8 with TRBJ1-5; D is unresolved. Looked up from germline, CDR1 is SGHVS and CDR2 is FQNEAQ. The germline V and J ends were trimmed by 1 base and 0 bases, with 10 bases remaining between them. This CDR3 spans 16 amino acids. The CDR3: CASSLVRTNSNQPQHF. In nucleotides, the CDR3 is TGTGCCAGCAGCTTAGTTCGGACGAATAGCAATCAGCCCCAGCATTTT. Full variable domain (missing parts from reference TRBV7-8 and TRBJ1-5): GAGVSQSPRYKVAKRGQDVALRCDPISGHVSLFWYQQALGQGPEFLTYFQNEAQLDKSGLPSDRFFAERPEGSVSTLKIQRTQQEDSAVYLCASSLVRTNSNQPQHFGDGTRLSIL.

This clonotype appeared many times. The chain combines TRBV7-9 with TRBJ1-1; D ambiguous. Per the germline V gene, CDR1 is SEHNR and CDR2 is FQNEAQ (reference sequence). Trimming shortened V by 7 bases and J by 8 bases, and 11 bases separated the two germline ends. CDR3 size: 11 residues. The chain's CDR3 is CASTSGMEAFF. For the CDR3, the DNA is TGTGCCAGCACCTCCGGGATGGAAGCTTTCTTT. The entire variable domain, with the rest obtained from reference TRBV7-9 and TRBJ1-1, is as follows: DTGVSQNPRHKITKRGQNVTFRCDPISEHNRLYWYRQTLGQGPEFLTYFQNEAQLEKSRLLSDRFSAERPKGSFSTLEIQRTEQGDSAMYLCASTSGMEAFFGQGTRLTVV.